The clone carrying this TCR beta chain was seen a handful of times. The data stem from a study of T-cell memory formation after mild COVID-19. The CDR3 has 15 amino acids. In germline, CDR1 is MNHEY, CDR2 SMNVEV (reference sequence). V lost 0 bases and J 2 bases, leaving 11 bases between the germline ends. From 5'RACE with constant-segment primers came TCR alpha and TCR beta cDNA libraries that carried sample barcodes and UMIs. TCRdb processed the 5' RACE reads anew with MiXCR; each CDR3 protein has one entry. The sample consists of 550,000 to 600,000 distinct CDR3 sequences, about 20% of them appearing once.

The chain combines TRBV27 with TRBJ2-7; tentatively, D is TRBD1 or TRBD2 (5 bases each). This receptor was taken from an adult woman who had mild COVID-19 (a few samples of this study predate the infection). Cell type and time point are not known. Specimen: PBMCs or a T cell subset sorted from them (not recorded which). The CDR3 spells CASSLSPSGPYEQYF. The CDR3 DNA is TGTGCCAGCAGTTTATCGCCCTCGGGACCCTACGAGCAGTACTTC.